The rows below give T cell receptor beta chains drawn from one sample of a study of vaccination effects on CD4 cells after COVID-19. Generated by immunoSEQ multiplex PCR, the TCRdb table keeps only in-frame clones and is missing some. The sample has some 40,000 clones; 82% are singletons. No antigen has been identified for these receptors. Sequenced material: CD4+ T cells from PBMCs cultured without peptide, taken before COVID-19 vaccination. The receptors were gathered from a human donor who received a COVID-19 vaccine. Each CDR3 is given with its conserved first and last residue. Fields, in order: clone size, J gene, V gene, D gene, CDR3 protein, CDR3 DNA. D genes are given only for firm matches. Size is stated for part of the rows, as once, few or many counts, or as a class when the clone is expanded.

size: NA
J: TRBJ1-1
V: TRBV18
D: NA
CDR3: CASSPGSSRPEAFF
DNA: TGTGCCAGCTCACCAGGATCCTCAAGACCTGAAGCTTTCTTT

size: NA
J: TRBJ1-6
V: TRBV28
D: NA
CDR3: CASSPGRFNSPLHF
DNA: TGTGCCAGCAGCCCCGGGCGTTTCAATTCACCCCTCCACTTT

size: NA
J: TRBJ2-5
V: TRBV18
D: NA
CDR3: CASSQGIQETQYF
DNA: TGTGCCAGCTCACAGGGAATCCAAGAGACCCAGTACTTC

size: NA
J: TRBJ2-5
V: TRBV2
D: NA
CDR3: CASGGKLGPQETQYF
DNA: TGTGCCAGCGGGGGGAAACTAGGGCCCCAAGAGACCCAGTACTTC

size: NA
J: TRBJ2-1
V: TRBV10-1
D: TRBD1
CDR3: CASSEGGSSYNEQFF
DNA: TGCGCCAGCAGTGAAGGGGGCAGCTCCTACAATGAGCAGTTCTTC

size: NA
J: TRBJ2-1
V: TRBV5-4
D: NA
CDR3: CASSSSGGLNEQFF
DNA: TGTGCCAGCAGCTCGTCGGGGGGCTTAAATGAGCAGTTCTTC

size: NA
J: TRBJ1-1
V: TRBV5-1
D: NA
CDR3: CASSPGTLNTEAFF
DNA: TGCGCCAGCAGCCCCGGCACCCTGAACACTGAAGCTTTCTTT

size: NA
J: TRBJ2-4
V: TRBV4-1
D: NA
CDR3: CASRQLGGGEAKNIQYF
DNA: TGCGCCAGCAGGCAATTGGGTGGAGGAGAAGCCAAAAACATTCAGTACTTC

size: NA
J: TRBJ1-3
V: TRBV5-6
D: NA
CDR3: CASSYPGLGGNTIYF
DNA: TGTGCCAGCAGCTACCCGGGACTCGGGGGAAACACCATATATTTT

size: NA
J: TRBJ1-1
V: TRBV28
D: TRBD1
CDR3: CASSPGTGINTEAFF
DNA: TGTGCCAGCAGTCCCGGGACAGGGATTAACACTGAAGCTTTCTTT

size: NA
J: TRBJ1-2
V: TRBV7-3
D: NA
CDR3: CASSQGWGRGYTF
DNA: TGTGCCAGCAGCCAAGGTTGGGGGCGAGGCTACACCTTC

size: NA
J: TRBJ1-1
V: TRBV30
D: TRBD1
CDR3: CAWNPGQGLVRTEAFF
DNA: TGTGCCTGGAACCCCGGACAGGGGTTGGTTCGGACTGAAGCTTTCTTT

size: NA
J: TRBJ2-2
V: TRBV27
D: NA
CDR3: CASSWGAGTLYRGTGELFF
DNA: TGTGCCAGCAGTTGGGGGGCCGGGACCCTGTATCGGGGCACCGGGGAGCTGTTTTTT

size: NA
J: TRBJ1-1
V: TRBV5-1
D: NA
CDR3: CASSLGAWKNMNTEAFF
DNA: TGCGCCAGCAGCTTGGGGGCCTGGAAAAACATGAACACTGAAGCTTTCTTT

size: NA
J: TRBJ1-1
V: TRBV2
D: NA
CDR3: CASREDGNTEAFF
DNA: TGTGCCAGCAGGGAGGACGGGAACACTGAAGCTTTCTTT

size: NA
J: TRBJ1-1
V: TRBV6-5
D: NA
CDR3: CASSYSSGGTEAFF
DNA: TGTGCCAGCAGTTACTCGTCCGGGGGCACTGAAGCTTTCTTT

size: once
J: TRBJ1-5
V: TRBV2
D: NA
CDR3: CASSEAVAVHSNQPQHF
DNA: TGTGCCAGCAGTGAAGCGGTGGCAGTCCATAGCAATCAGCCCCAGCATTTT

size: NA
J: TRBJ2-1
V: TRBV6-5
D: TRBD2
CDR3: CASSYSKLAWDEQFF
DNA: TGTGCCAGCAGTTACTCGAAACTAGCGTGGGATGAGCAGTTCTTC

size: NA
J: TRBJ1-5
V: TRBV10-3
D: TRBD1
CDR3: CAISGTGGQPQHF
DNA: TGTGCCATCAGTGGGACAGGGGGCCAGCCCCAGCATTTT

size: NA
J: TRBJ1-2
V: TRBV9
D: TRBD1
CDR3: CASSVGQGVYGYTF
DNA: TGTGCCAGCAGCGTTGGACAGGGGGTCTATGGCTACACCTTC

size: once
J: TRBJ1-2
V: TRBV30
D: NA
CDR3: CAWSVFGGYTF
DNA: TGTGCCTGGAGTGTATTTGGTGGCTACACCTTC

size: NA
J: TRBJ1-2
V: TRBV9
D: TRBD1
CDR3: CASSAYPGQGAVNGYTF
DNA: TGTGCCAGCAGCGCCTACCCGGGACAGGGAGCCGTAAATGGCTACACCTTC

size: NA
J: TRBJ2-5
V: TRBV2
D: TRBD2
CDR3: CASSVLGGGYGETQYF
DNA: TGTGCCAGCAGTGTCTTGGGCGGGGGGTACGGAGAGACCCAGTACTTC

size: NA
J: TRBJ1-6
V: TRBV6-1
D: NA
CDR3: CASSEQRQGYSPLHF
DNA: TGTGCCAGCAGTGAACAGCGTCAGGGTTATTCACCCCTCCACTTT

size: NA
J: TRBJ2-5
V: TRBV28
D: TRBD2
CDR3: CASRPSTGGNQETQYF
DNA: TGTGCCAGCAGACCTTCGACGGGGGGTAACCAAGAGACCCAGTACTTC

size: NA
J: TRBJ1-4
V: TRBV12-3/TRBV12-4
D: NA
CDR3: CASSRGEKLFF
DNA: TGTGCCAGCAGTCGGGGTGAAAAACTGTTTTTT